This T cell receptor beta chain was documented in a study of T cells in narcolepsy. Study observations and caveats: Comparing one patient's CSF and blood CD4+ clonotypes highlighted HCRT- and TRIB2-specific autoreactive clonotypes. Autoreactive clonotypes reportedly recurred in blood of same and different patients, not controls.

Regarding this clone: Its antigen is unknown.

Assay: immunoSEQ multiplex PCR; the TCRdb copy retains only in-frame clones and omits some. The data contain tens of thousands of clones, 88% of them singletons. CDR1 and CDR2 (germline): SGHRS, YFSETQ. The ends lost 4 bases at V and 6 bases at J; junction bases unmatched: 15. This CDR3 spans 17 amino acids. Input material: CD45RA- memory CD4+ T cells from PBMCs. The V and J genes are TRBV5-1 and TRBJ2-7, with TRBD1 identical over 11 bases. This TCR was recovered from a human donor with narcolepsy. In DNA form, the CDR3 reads TGCGCCAGCAGCACCCGGAGATCGGGGACAGGGGGACGCGAGCAGTACTTC. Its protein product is CASSTRRSGTGGREQYF.